This TCR beta chain originates from a study of Ad26.COV2.S vaccination and SARS-CoV-2 variants. For the study at large: Ad26.COV2.S, an intramuscular injection, was given once or twice 56 days apart. Overall study findings and caveats: Using TCR breadth and depth analyses may have led to underestimated total T cell responses. The breadth of spike-specific CD8+ and CD4+ T cell responses after vaccination was reportedly substantial. Vaccinated and placebo-treated recipients had similar non-spike TCR breadth.

V lost 5 bases and J 4 bases, leaving 11 bases between the germline ends. Germline loops: CDR1 MRHNA, CDR2 SNTAGT. The CDR3 totals 13 residues. Treatment given: around 19 received Ad26.COV2.S at low or high dose, single or two shots; roughly five received placebo; per-sample allocation not given. Repertoires come from day 63 after the first vaccine or placebo injection. Concerning this clone: Its antigen is currently unknown.

Method: immunoSEQ multiplex PCR; TCRdb's copy keeps in-frame clones and lacks some. The sample has roughly 350,000 clones, approximately 90% seen once. This TCR was sampled from a person between 18 and 65 years old who received the Ad26.COV2.S COVID-19 vaccine or a placebo. The sequencing used peripheral blood, collected in a trial of Ad26.COV2.S vaccine versus placebo. The rearrangement links TRBV6-4 to TRBJ1-1; D perhaps matches TRBD1 (6 bases). For the CDR3, the DNA is TGTGCCAGCAGTTCACAGGGTGGCACTGAAGCTTTCTTT. The encoded protein is CASSSQGGTEAFF.